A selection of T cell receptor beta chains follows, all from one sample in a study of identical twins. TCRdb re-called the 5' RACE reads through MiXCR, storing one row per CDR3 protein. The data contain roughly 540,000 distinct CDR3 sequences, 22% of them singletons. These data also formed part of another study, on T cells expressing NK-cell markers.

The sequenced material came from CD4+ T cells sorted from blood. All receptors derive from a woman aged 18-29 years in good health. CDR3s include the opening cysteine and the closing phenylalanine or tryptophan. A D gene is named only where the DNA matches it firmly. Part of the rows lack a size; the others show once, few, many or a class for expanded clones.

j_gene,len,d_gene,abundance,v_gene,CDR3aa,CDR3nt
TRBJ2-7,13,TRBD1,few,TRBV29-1,CSVGTGVVSEQYF,TGCAGCGTGGGGACAGGTGTTGTGAGCGAGCAGTACTTC
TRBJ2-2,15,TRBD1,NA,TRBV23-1,CANPPGQGETGELFF,TGCGCCAACCCGCCGGGACAGGGGGAAACCGGGGAGCTGTTTTTT
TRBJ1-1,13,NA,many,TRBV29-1,CSVTTGIGTEAFF,TGCAGCGTTACGACGGGGATAGGCACTGAAGCTTTCTTT
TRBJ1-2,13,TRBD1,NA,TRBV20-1,CSARRQGGIGYTF,TGCAGTGCTAGACGACAGGGTGGTATTGGCTACACCTTC
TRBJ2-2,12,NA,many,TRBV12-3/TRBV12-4,CASSFSAGELFF,TGTGCCAGCAGTTTCTCCGCCGGGGAGCTGTTTTTT
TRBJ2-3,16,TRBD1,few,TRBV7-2,CASSPLRDRYTDTQYF,TGTGCCAGCAGCCCACTCCGGGACAGATACACAGATACGCAGTATTTT
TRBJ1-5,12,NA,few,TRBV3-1,CASSQLHQPQHF,TGTGCCAGCAGCCAGCTCCATCAGCCCCAGCATTTT
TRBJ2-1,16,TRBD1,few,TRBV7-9,CASSRRDRDSYNEQFF,TGTGCCAGCAGCCGCCGGGACAGGGATTCCTACAATGAGCAGTTCTTC
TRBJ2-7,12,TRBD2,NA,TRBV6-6,CATHGRDYEQYF,TGTGCCACTCACGGGAGGGACTACGAGCAGTACTTC
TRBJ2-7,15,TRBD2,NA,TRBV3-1,CASSQAAGRSYEQYF,TGTGCCAGCAGCCAAGCAGCGGGGCGCTCCTACGAGCAGTACTTC
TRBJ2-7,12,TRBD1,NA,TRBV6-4,CASSDRQGRMYF,TGTGCCAGCAGTGATCGACAGGGTAGGATGTACTTC
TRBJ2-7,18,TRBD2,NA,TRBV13,CASSLFSFSGTRAYEQYF,TGTGCCAGCAGCTTATTTTCTTTCTCCGGGACTAGAGCCTACGAGCAGTACTTC
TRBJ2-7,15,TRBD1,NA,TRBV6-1,CASSATGTGTGEQYF,TGTGCCAGCAGTGCGACAGGGACGGGGACGGGTGAGCAGTACTTC
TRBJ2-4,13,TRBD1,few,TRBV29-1,CSARTGGLGIQYF,TGCAGCGCCCGAACAGGGGGCCTAGGCATTCAGTACTTC
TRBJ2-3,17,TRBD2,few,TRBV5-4,CASSLGLAGFNTDTQYF,TGTGCCAGCAGCTTGGGACTAGCGGGTTTCAACACAGATACGCAGTATTTT